The 2 T cell receptor beta chains below come from one sample, sequenced in a study of T cell responses to AZD1222 COVID-19 vaccine. Some clones are missing from TCRdb's copy, which holds only in-frame ones; the method was immunoSEQ multiplex PCR. Of 170,000 or so clones in the sample, over 80% were seen once. The source material was peripheral blood, sampled 28 days after the second dose of the MenACWY control vaccine. Source of these receptors: an adult who received the MenACWY meningococcal vaccine as a control.

The chain couples TRBV11-2 to TRBJ2-2; D gene ambiguous. V lost 1 base, J lost 4 bases, and 7 bases lay in between. The CDR3 length is 14 residues. Germline V gene data show CDR1 as SGHAT and CDR2 as FQNNGV. The CDR3 here is CASSLGARTGELFF. The DNA for the CDR3 is TGTGCCAGCAGCTTAGGTGCCCGCACCGGGGAGCTGTTTTTT.

This chain joins TRBV3-1 (or the pseudogene TRBV3-2) and TRBJ2-7; D perhaps matches TRBD1 (6 bases). V was clipped by 4 bases and J by 4 bases, with 14 bases between them. Germline V gene sequence: CDR1 LGHDT, CDR2 YNNKEL (reference sequence). The CDR3 covers 14 residues. For the CDR3, the DNA is TGTGCCAGCAGCCGAGGGGGTTCCCTATACGAGCAGTACTTC. It translates to CASSRGGSLYEQYF.